This is a list of T cell receptor beta chains from one sample in a study of blood T cells in healthy people across ages. Via MiXCR, TCRdb re-called the 5' RACE reads, giving one row per CDR3 protein. The sample has about a million distinct CDR3 sequences, roughly 48% seen once; the top ten hold 13%. What was sequenced was blood. These TCRs come from a man under 40 in good health. The CDR3 runs from the conserved cysteine through the conserved F or W. Each record gives: J gene, D gene, V gene, clone size, CDR3 DNA, CDR3 protein. The D gene is left open where the match is weak. Some rows have no size entry. The others give once, few or many, or a class for an expanded clone.

>TRBJ2-5|.|TRBV6-2/TRBV6-3|.
TGTGCCAGCAGCCCCGGGACAAGTTCGAATCAAGAGACCCAGTACTTC
CASSPGTSSNQETQYF
>TRBJ1-4|.|TRBV5-1|.
TGCGCCAGCAGCTTGGGCCTGGACAAGATAAGGGGGGATGAAAAACTGTTTTTT
CASSLGLDKIRGDEKLFF
>TRBJ2-3|.|TRBV6-5|few
TGTGCCAGCAGTTACTCGAGCCCCGGGACAGATACGCAGTATTTT
CASSYSSPGTDTQYF
>TRBJ2-3|TRBD2|TRBV7-2|.
TGTGCCAGCAGCAACCTCCTCCTAGCGGGGTACACAGATACGCAGTATTTT
CASSNLLLAGYTDTQYF
>TRBJ2-5|.|TRBV20-1|.
TGCAGTGCTAGTACTCAAGAGACCCAGTACTTC
CSASTQETQYF
>TRBJ2-3|.|TRBV7-9|.
TGTACCAGCAGCTCTACGACAGGCACAGATACGCAGTATTTT
CTSSSTTGTDTQYF
>TRBJ2-3|.|TRBV20-1|.
TGCAGTGCTAGTCGCCGGCGCGTCAACACAGATACGCAGTATTTT
CSASRRRVNTDTQYF
>TRBJ2-1|TRBD2|TRBV6-5|few
TGTGCCAGCAGTTACACCGGGGGGGATTACAATGAGCAGTTCTTC
CASSYTGGDYNEQFF
>TRBJ2-5|.|TRBV7-2|few
TGTGCCAGCAGCTTAGCGGGTTTGGCCGGGTTCGGAGGGGAGACCCAGTACTTC
CASSLAGLAGFGGETQYF
>TRBJ2-5|.|TRBV28|.
TGTGCCAGCAGCACCTCGGCCCCTGAGGCTTGGGAGACCCAGTACTTC
CASSTSAPEAWETQYF
>TRBJ2-3|TRBD2|TRBV11-3|.
TGTGCCAGCAGCTTATCGGCGACTAGCGGGCATACGCAGTATTTT
CASSLSATSGHTQYF
>TRBJ1-2|.|TRBV3-1|many
TGTGCCAGCAAGGTCGGAGGAGCTAACTATGGCTACACCTTC
CASKVGGANYGYTF
>TRBJ1-2|.|TRBV3-1|many
TGTGCCAGCAGCCAACTCGCAGGGGATGGCTACACCTTC
CASSQLAGDGYTF
>TRBJ2-7|TRBD2|TRBV10-3|.
TGTGCCATAGGAGGTTATGGCGCGGGAGACGACGAGCAGTACTTC
CAIGGYGAGDDEQYF
>TRBJ2-3|.|TRBV29-1|many
TGCAGCGTTGAAAGGGGGGCCGATACGCAGTATTTT
CSVERGADTQYF
>TRBJ1-6|TRBD1|TRBV15|few
TGTGCCACCAGCGGCTTTTTCCGGGACAGAGCTTTTAATTCACCCCTCCACTTT
CATSGFFRDRAFNSPLHF
>TRBJ2-1|TRBD1|TRBV6-1|.
TGTGCCAGCAGGTCAGGACAGGGCTCGGGTGAGCAGTTCTTC
CASRSGQGSGEQFF
>TRBJ1-4|.|TRBV12-3/TRBV12-4|few
TGTGCCAGCAGTTTTGGTAGGGGTGATCGGGAAAAACTGTTTTTT
CASSFGRGDREKLFF
>TRBJ2-5|.|TRBV13|.
TGTGCCAGCAGCTTAGGGGCCAACGAAAAGACCCAGTACTTC
CASSLGANEKTQYF
>TRBJ2-7|.|TRBV5-1|.
TGCGCCAGCAGCTTGGAGTCAGGGGCAGGGTACGAGCAGTACTTC
CASSLESGAGYEQYF
>TRBJ2-1|.|TRBV7-2|few
TGTGCCAGCAGCCCCGAGGGGGGGGGTAGTGGTGAGCAGTTCTTC
CASSPEGGGSGEQFF
>TRBJ2-4|.|TRBV27|few
TGTGCCAGCACCTATAGTTTCGGGGACATTCAGTACTTC
CASTYSFGDIQYF
>TRBJ2-7|TRBD1|TRBV7-9|few
TGTGCCAGCAGCTCTACCCGAGACAGGGGGTTCTCCTACGAGCAGTACTTC
CASSSTRDRGFSYEQYF
>TRBJ2-3|TRBD2|TRBV5-1|few
TGCGCCAGCAGCCCCGAGCGGGGAGCGGGAACAGATACGCAGTATTTT
CASSPERGAGTDTQYF
>TRBJ1-4|.|TRBV6-5|few
TGTGCCAGCAGTTACTCCAAGTGGGGGACCCCCGGGGAAAAACTGTTTTTT
CASSYSKWGTPGEKLFF
>TRBJ2-2|.|TRBV6-1|.
TGTGCCAGCAGCATTAGGAGGGCCGGGGAGCTGTTTTTT
CASSIRRAGELFF
>TRBJ2-2|.|TRBV10-3|few
TGTGCCATCAGTGTGGGGCAGGATAACACCGGGGAGCTGTTTTTT
CAISVGQDNTGELFF
>TRBJ1-2|TRBD1|TRBV7-2|.
TGTGCCAGCAGCTCGCAACAGGGGAACTATGGCTACACCTTC
CASSSQQGNYGYTF
>TRBJ1-5|.|TRBV12-3/TRBV12-4|.
TGTGCCAGCAGCCAAAGGGGGGGCGCGGGTCAGCCCCAGCATTTT
CASSQRGGAGQPQHF
>TRBJ2-3|TRBD1|TRBV28|few
TGTGCCAGCAGTCCAAGGACAGGGTCGAGGGAAGCAGATACGCAGTATTTT
CASSPRTGSREADTQYF
>TRBJ1-4|TRBD1|TRBV20-1|.
TGCAGTGCCGCAGGGGGTTATAATGAAAAACTGTTTTTT
CSAAGGYNEKLFF
>TRBJ1-1|.|TRBV28|.
TGTGCCAGCAGTTTGGGTTCGGAAAGAGCTTTCTTT
CASSLGSERAFF
>TRBJ1-5|.|TRBV7-9|.
TGTGCCAGCAGCTTGTCTTCGGTGGGAAATCAGCCCCAGCATTTT
CASSLSSVGNQPQHF
>TRBJ2-1|.|TRBV5-1|few
TGCGCCAGCAGCTTGGGGGACCAAACCAACAATGAGCAGTTCTTC
CASSLGDQTNNEQFF
>TRBJ2-1|.|TRBV5-6|.
TGTGCCAGCAGCTTGGAGGCCGGGGGCGTCTCCTACAATGAGCAGTTCTTC
CASSLEAGGVSYNEQFF
>TRBJ2-5|.|TRBV28|.
TGTGCCAGCAGTTTGGGTCAGGGAATAAAGACCCAGTACTTC
CASSLGQGIKTQYF
>TRBJ1-1|TRBD1|TRBV28|few
TGTGCCAGCAGGGTAGGACAGGGGTTCGTGCGGGCTTTCTTT
CASRVGQGFVRAFF